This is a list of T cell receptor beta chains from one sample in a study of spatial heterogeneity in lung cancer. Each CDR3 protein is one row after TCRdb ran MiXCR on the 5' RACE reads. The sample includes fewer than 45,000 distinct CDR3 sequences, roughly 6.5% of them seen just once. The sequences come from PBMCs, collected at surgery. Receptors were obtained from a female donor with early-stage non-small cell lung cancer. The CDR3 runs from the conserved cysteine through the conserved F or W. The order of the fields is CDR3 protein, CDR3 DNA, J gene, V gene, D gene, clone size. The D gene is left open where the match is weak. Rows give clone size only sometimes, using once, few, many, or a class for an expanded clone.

CDR3aa: CASSISGTSSLTQYF
CDR3nt: TGTGCCAGTAGTATCTCCGGGACCTCGTCTCTTACGCAGTATTTT
j_gene: TRBJ2-3
v_gene: TRBV19
d_gene: -
abundance: many

CDR3aa: CASSLREGDEKLFF
CDR3nt: TGTGCCAGCAGCTTACGGGAGGGGGATGAAAAACTGTTTTTT
j_gene: TRBJ1-4
v_gene: TRBV7-8
d_gene: -
abundance: few

CDR3aa: CSARATVRVRNEQFF
CDR3nt: TGCAGTGCTAGAGCAACAGTCAGAGTACGGAATGAGCAGTTCTTC
j_gene: TRBJ2-1
v_gene: TRBV20-1
d_gene: -
abundance: many

CDR3aa: CSATTTPSEQFF
CDR3nt: TGCAGTGCTACCACCACTCCTTCGGAGCAGTTCTTC
j_gene: TRBJ2-1
v_gene: TRBV20-1
d_gene: -
abundance: -

CDR3aa: CASRYTPGTVYEQYF
CDR3nt: TGTGCCAGCAGATACACCCCCGGGACAGTCTACGAGCAGTACTTC
j_gene: TRBJ2-7
v_gene: TRBV27
d_gene: TRBD1
abundance: -

CDR3aa: CASSQRMREMSNEQFF
CDR3nt: TGTGCCAGCAGCCAAAGGATGCGGGAGATGAGCAATGAGCAGTTCTTC
j_gene: TRBJ2-1
v_gene: TRBV5-5
d_gene: TRBD2
abundance: many

CDR3aa: CSARAYEQYF
CDR3nt: TGCAGTGCTAGAGCCTACGAGCAGTACTTC
j_gene: TRBJ2-7
v_gene: TRBV20-1
d_gene: -
abundance: many

CDR3aa: CASSQNTDEKLFF
CDR3nt: TGTGCCAGCAGCCAGAACACGGACGAAAAACTGTTTTTT
j_gene: TRBJ1-4
v_gene: TRBV3-1
d_gene: -
abundance: -

CDR3aa: CASSVGEGEQFF
CDR3nt: TGCGCCAGCAGTGTGGGGGAAGGAGAGCAGTTCTTC
j_gene: TRBJ2-1
v_gene: TRBV10-2
d_gene: -
abundance: -

CDR3aa: CASSQPDTDTQYF
CDR3nt: TGTGCCAGCAGCCAGCCGGACACAGATACGCAGTATTTT
j_gene: TRBJ2-3
v_gene: TRBV11-2
d_gene: -
abundance: -

CDR3aa: CASSLLIGGTGNTIYF
CDR3nt: TGTGCCAGCAGCTTACTCATAGGGGGCACTGGAAACACCATATATTTT
j_gene: TRBJ1-3
v_gene: TRBV7-6
d_gene: TRBD1
abundance: -

CDR3aa: CASSSTDPGTEAFF
CDR3nt: TGCGCCAGCAGCTCGACCGACCCCGGGACTGAAGCTTTCTTT
j_gene: TRBJ1-1
v_gene: TRBV5-1
d_gene: -
abundance: many

CDR3aa: CASSLDSLWTDTQYF
CDR3nt: TGTGCCAGCAGCTTGGACAGCTTATGGACAGATACGCAGTATTTT
j_gene: TRBJ2-3
v_gene: TRBV5-5
d_gene: -
abundance: many

CDR3aa: CSAPGTLRGAYNEQFF
CDR3nt: TGCAGTGCTCCCGGGACACTCCGTGGGGCCTACAATGAGCAGTTCTTC
j_gene: TRBJ2-1
v_gene: TRBV20-1
d_gene: -
abundance: many

CDR3aa: CASSFLGEQYF
CDR3nt: TGTGCCAGCAGCTTCTTGGGGGAGCAGTACTTC
j_gene: TRBJ2-7
v_gene: TRBV5-4
d_gene: -
abundance: many

CDR3aa: CASSPLKDSNQPQHF
CDR3nt: TGTGCCAGCTCACCACTTAAGGATAGCAATCAGCCCCAGCATTTT
j_gene: TRBJ1-5
v_gene: TRBV18
d_gene: -
abundance: few

CDR3aa: CASSYPPPRLARDTDTQYF
CDR3nt: TGTGCCAGCAGCTACCCCCCCCCTCGACTAGCAAGGGACACAGATACGCAGTATTTT
j_gene: TRBJ2-3
v_gene: TRBV6-2/TRBV6-3
d_gene: TRBD2
abundance: -

CDR3aa: CASSPAVGSSYEQYF
CDR3nt: TGTGCCAGCAGTCCCGCCGTGGGCAGCTCCTACGAGCAGTACTTC
j_gene: TRBJ2-7
v_gene: TRBV12-3/TRBV12-4
d_gene: -
abundance: -

CDR3aa: CASSPTLLRDNTGELFF
CDR3nt: TGCGCCAGCAGCCCCACTTTATTGCGGGATAACACCGGGGAGCTGTTTTTT
j_gene: TRBJ2-2
v_gene: TRBV5-1
d_gene: -
abundance: -

CDR3aa: CASSDVYEQYF
CDR3nt: TGTGCCAGCAGCGATGTCTACGAGCAGTACTTC
j_gene: TRBJ2-7
v_gene: TRBV6-5
d_gene: -
abundance: many

CDR3aa: CASSSGTSTDTQYF
CDR3nt: TGCGCCAGCAGCTCGGGGACTAGCACAGATACGCAGTATTTT
j_gene: TRBJ2-3
v_gene: TRBV5-1
d_gene: -
abundance: many

CDR3aa: CASSPRLAGGLDTQYF
CDR3nt: TGTGCCAGCAGCCCAAGACTAGCGGGGGGCCTAGATACGCAGTATTTT
j_gene: TRBJ2-3
v_gene: TRBV9
d_gene: TRBD2
abundance: few

CDR3aa: CASSYPGVETQYF
CDR3nt: TGTGCCAGCAGTTATCCAGGGGTCGAGACCCAGTACTTC
j_gene: TRBJ2-5
v_gene: TRBV6-5
d_gene: -
abundance: -

CDR3aa: CASSLGLASTDTQYF
CDR3nt: TGTGCCAGCAGCTTAGGACTAGCGAGCACAGATACGCAGTATTTT
j_gene: TRBJ2-3
v_gene: TRBV7-9
d_gene: TRBD2
abundance: -

CDR3aa: CASSVGTGMGSGANVLTF
CDR3nt: TGTGCCAGCAGCGTAGGGACTGGAATGGGCTCTGGGGCCAACGTCCTGACTTTC
j_gene: TRBJ2-6
v_gene: TRBV9
d_gene: -
abundance: -

CDR3aa: CASSPPGGSDSPLHF
CDR3nt: TGTGCCAGCAGTCCCCCGGGGGGCTCCGATTCACCCCTCCACTTT
j_gene: TRBJ1-6
v_gene: TRBV6-5
d_gene: -
abundance: -

CDR3aa: CASSEKVHYQRINYEQYF
CDR3nt: TGTGCCAGCAGTGAAAAGGTGCACTACCAAAGAATTAACTACGAGCAGTACTTC
j_gene: TRBJ2-7
v_gene: TRBV6-1
d_gene: -
abundance: -

CDR3aa: CASSTAEELVGYTF
CDR3nt: TGTGCCAGCAGCACGGCGGAAGAACTAGTCGGCTACACCTTC
j_gene: TRBJ1-2
v_gene: TRBV21-1
d_gene: -
abundance: many

CDR3aa: CASSSGRGNEQFF
CDR3nt: TGTGCCAGCTCTAGCGGGAGAGGCAATGAGCAGTTCTTC
j_gene: TRBJ2-1
v_gene: TRBV7-9
d_gene: TRBD2
abundance: many

CDR3aa: CASSVGSSYEQYF
CDR3nt: TGTGCCAGCAGCGTAGGCAGCTCCTACGAGCAGTACTTC
j_gene: TRBJ2-7
v_gene: TRBV9
d_gene: -
abundance: many

CDR3aa: CASSPPGQGARIAYEQYF
CDR3nt: TGTGCCAGCTCACCTCCGGGACAGGGGGCTAGGATCGCCTACGAGCAGTACTTC
j_gene: TRBJ2-7
v_gene: TRBV18
d_gene: TRBD1
abundance: few

CDR3aa: CASRLDGQWDTGELFF
CDR3nt: TGTGCCAGCAGACTAGACGGACAGTGGGACACCGGGGAGCTGTTTTTT
j_gene: TRBJ2-2
v_gene: TRBV12-3/TRBV12-4
d_gene: -
abundance: many

CDR3aa: CAISESVSGGPHEQFF
CDR3nt: TGTGCCATCAGTGAGTCAGTGAGCGGGGGGCCCCATGAGCAGTTCTTC
j_gene: TRBJ2-1
v_gene: TRBV10-3
d_gene: TRBD2
abundance: many

CDR3aa: CASSASQGPGAFF
CDR3nt: TGTGCCAGCAGTGCGTCCCAGGGGCCCGGAGCTTTCTTT
j_gene: TRBJ1-1
v_gene: TRBV6-5
d_gene: -
abundance: -

CDR3aa: CASSLRGQPQHF
CDR3nt: TGTGCCAGCAGCTTGAGAGGTCAGCCCCAGCATTTT
j_gene: TRBJ1-5
v_gene: TRBV7-9
d_gene: -
abundance: few

CDR3aa: CASTRTSENQETQYF
CDR3nt: TGTGCCAGCACCAGGACTAGCGAGAATCAAGAGACCCAGTACTTC
j_gene: TRBJ2-5
v_gene: TRBV2
d_gene: TRBD2
abundance: few

CDR3aa: CASRPSGRSTGELFF
CDR3nt: TGCGCCAGCAGACCTTCGGGCAGGAGCACCGGGGAGCTGTTTTTT
j_gene: TRBJ2-2
v_gene: TRBV5-1
d_gene: -
abundance: many

CDR3aa: CASSPGRRAYNEQFF
CDR3nt: TGTGCCAGCAGCCCCGGGCGGAGGGCCTACAATGAGCAGTTCTTC
j_gene: TRBJ2-1
v_gene: TRBV12-3/TRBV12-4
d_gene: -
abundance: medium-sized

CDR3aa: CASSPTVGSGVYEQYF
CDR3nt: TGTGCCAGCAGCCCTACCGTTGGTAGCGGAGTTTACGAGCAGTACTTC
j_gene: TRBJ2-7
v_gene: TRBV27
d_gene: -
abundance: many

CDR3aa: CSAIGTGGASNYGYTF
CDR3nt: TGCAGTGCGATCGGGACAGGGGGCGCCTCTAACTATGGCTACACCTTC
j_gene: TRBJ1-2
v_gene: TRBV20-1
d_gene: TRBD1
abundance: -

CDR3aa: CSVVGGDTEAFF
CDR3nt: TGCAGCGTTGTGGGGGGCGACACTGAAGCTTTCTTT
j_gene: TRBJ1-1
v_gene: TRBV29-1
d_gene: -
abundance: many

CDR3aa: CASSPGLAGVETQYF
CDR3nt: TGTGCCAGCAGTCCAGGACTAGCGGGAGTTGAGACCCAGTACTTC
j_gene: TRBJ2-5
v_gene: TRBV12-3/TRBV12-4
d_gene: TRBD2
abundance: many

CDR3aa: CASSLDPTSKTQYF
CDR3nt: TGTGCCAGCAGCTTAGATCCCACATCCAAGACCCAGTACTTC
j_gene: TRBJ2-5
v_gene: TRBV11-3
d_gene: -
abundance: -

CDR3aa: CASSGTDPDEQYF
CDR3nt: TGTGCCAGCAGTGGGACAGATCCTGACGAGCAGTACTTC
j_gene: TRBJ2-7
v_gene: TRBV28
d_gene: TRBD1
abundance: few

CDR3aa: CATSRELPGTSGRSSSDTQYF
CDR3nt: TGTGCCACCAGCAGAGAGCTGCCCGGGACTAGCGGGCGCTCAAGCTCAGATACGCAGTATTTT
j_gene: TRBJ2-3
v_gene: TRBV15
d_gene: TRBD2
abundance: many

CDR3aa: CASSTDRGMGGYTF
CDR3nt: TGTGCCAGCAGTACGGACAGGGGGATGGGTGGCTACACCTTC
j_gene: TRBJ1-2
v_gene: TRBV12-3/TRBV12-4
d_gene: TRBD1
abundance: many

CDR3aa: CASSPVTGELFF
CDR3nt: TGTGCCAGCAGCCCTGTCACCGGGGAGCTGTTTTTT
j_gene: TRBJ2-2
v_gene: TRBV5-6
d_gene: -
abundance: many

CDR3aa: CASSQGIGPQHF
CDR3nt: TGTGCCAGCAGCCAAGGAATCGGGCCCCAGCATTTT
j_gene: TRBJ1-5
v_gene: TRBV3-1
d_gene: -
abundance: few

CDR3aa: CASSYSRREGRDTQYF
CDR3nt: TGTGCCAGCAGTTACAGTCGGCGGGAGGGCCGAGATACGCAGTATTTT
j_gene: TRBJ2-3
v_gene: TRBV6-5
d_gene: TRBD2
abundance: many

CDR3aa: CASSFPGTVSYEQYF
CDR3nt: TGTGCCAGCAGCTTTCCCGGGACAGTCTCCTACGAGCAGTACTTC
j_gene: TRBJ2-7
v_gene: TRBV5-5
d_gene: TRBD1
abundance: many

CDR3aa: CASSPASTGANVLTF
CDR3nt: TGTGCCAGCAGCCCGGCGTCTACTGGGGCCAACGTCCTGACTTTC
j_gene: TRBJ2-6
v_gene: TRBV7-2
d_gene: -
abundance: few

CDR3aa: CSVDLAGKQYF
CDR3nt: TGCAGCGTTGATCTAGCGGGAAAGCAGTACTTC
j_gene: TRBJ2-7
v_gene: TRBV29-1
d_gene: TRBD2
abundance: many

CDR3aa: CASSFGRLTEAFF
CDR3nt: TGTGCCAGCAGCTTTGGGAGACTCACTGAAGCTTTCTTT
j_gene: TRBJ1-1
v_gene: TRBV7-2
d_gene: -
abundance: many

CDR3aa: CAWSRELSYTF
CDR3nt: TGTGCCTGGAGCAGGGAGCTAAGCTACACCTTC
j_gene: TRBJ1-2
v_gene: TRBV30
d_gene: -
abundance: -

CDR3aa: CASMERGGQDTQYF
CDR3nt: TGTGCCAGCATGGAACGGGGGGGCCAAGATACGCAGTATTTT
j_gene: TRBJ2-3
v_gene: TRBV5-4
d_gene: TRBD2
abundance: -

CDR3aa: CASSQVGSLGGTDTQYF
CDR3nt: TGCGCCAGCAGCCAAGTGGGGTCCTTGGGGGGCACAGATACGCAGTATTTT
j_gene: TRBJ2-3
v_gene: TRBV4-1
d_gene: -
abundance: few

CDR3aa: CASSPGADTQYF
CDR3nt: TGTGCCAGCAGCCCGGGAGCAGATACGCAGTATTTT
j_gene: TRBJ2-3
v_gene: TRBV28
d_gene: -
abundance: many

CDR3aa: CASSLSGGVGAQYF
CDR3nt: TGTGCCAGCAGCTTATCTGGGGGAGTGGGGGCCCAGTACTTC
j_gene: TRBJ2-5
v_gene: TRBV7-8
d_gene: -
abundance: -

CDR3aa: CASSPRGRREKLFF
CDR3nt: TGTGCCAGCAGCCCGAGGGGCCGACGTGAAAAACTGTTTTTT
j_gene: TRBJ1-4
v_gene: TRBV7-9
d_gene: -
abundance: many

CDR3aa: CASSLWGGGEEPQHF
CDR3nt: TGCGCCAGCAGCTTGTGGGGTGGGGGAGAGGAGCCCCAGCATTTT
j_gene: TRBJ1-5
v_gene: TRBV5-1
d_gene: -
abundance: few